This is a list of T cell receptor beta chains from one sample in a study of T cells after yellow fever vaccination. TCRdb analysed the 5' RACE reads with MiXCR anew, one entry per CDR3 protein. The profile shows 450,000 to 650,000 distinct CDR3 sequences, roughly 13% of them singletons. The source was PBMCs, collected on the day of the yellow fever booster vaccination. These receptors were taken from a man younger than 45 who received the YFV17D yellow fever vaccine. CDR3s include the opening cysteine and the closing phenylalanine or tryptophan. The order of the fields is V gene, D gene, J gene, clone size, CDR3 protein, CDR3 DNA. D genes are given only for firm matches. Clone size is not always given. Where it is, it says once, few, many or a class for expanded clones.

>TRBV4-3|.|TRBJ1-1|few
CASSPQTGLNTEAFF
TGCGCCAGCAGCCCACAGACAGGCCTGAACACTGAAGCTTTCTTT
>TRBV10-3|.|TRBJ2-5|few
CAISESVSKVDETQYF
TGTGCCATCAGTGAGTCTGTGTCCAAGGTGGACGAGACCCAGTACTTC
>TRBV4-2|TRBD2|TRBJ2-1|few
CASSQPGTSGFNEQFF
TGTGCCAGCAGCCAGCCCGGGACTAGCGGCTTCAATGAGCAGTTCTTC
>TRBV5-1|TRBD2|TRBJ2-1|few
CASSLGTVVAGSPFF
TGCGCCAGCAGCTTGGGGACGGTGGTAGCGGGATCTCCGTTCTTC
>TRBV5-1|.|TRBJ1-1|.
CATSLRMATEAFF
TGCGCCACCAGCTTGCGGATGGCGACTGAAGCTTTCTTT
>TRBV5-1|.|TRBJ2-1|.
CASLPGSSYNEQFF
TGCGCCAGCCTTCCAGGGAGCTCCTACAATGAGCAGTTCTTC
>TRBV7-7|.|TRBJ2-5|.
CASAYKETQYF
TGTGCCAGCGCATATAAAGAGACCCAGTACTTC
>TRBV5-1|.|TRBJ1-3|.
CASSLQQLQSGNTIYF
TGCGCCAGCAGCTTGCAACAGCTCCAATCTGGAAACACCATATATTTT
>TRBV7-6|.|TRBJ1-4|.
CASSSTGGKLFF
TGTGCCAGCAGCTCGACGGGGGGAAAACTGTTTTTT
>TRBV29-1|TRBD1|TRBJ2-3|.
CSAQGGGRGLDTQYF
TGCAGCGCTCAAGGGGGCGGCAGGGGGCTAGATACGCAGTATTTT
>TRBV20-1|.|TRBJ2-2|few
CSARPVAGQNTGELFF
TGCAGTGCTAGACCCGTGGCCGGACAAAACACCGGGGAGCTGTTTTTT
>TRBV7-9|.|TRBJ2-1|.
CASLPGLANNEQFF
TGTGCCAGCCTCCCCGGGCTAGCGAACAATGAGCAGTTCTTC
>TRBV23-1|.|TRBJ2-4|few
CASSRSRGLLAKNIQYF
TGCGCCAGCAGTCGTTCCAGGGGACTCCTAGCCAAAAACATTCAGTACTTC
>TRBV6-5|.|TRBJ2-5|.
CASSYAPNQETQYF
TGTGCCAGCAGTTACGCCCCCAACCAAGAGACCCAGTACTTC
>TRBV27|.|TRBJ1-1|.
CASRHRPVPNTEAFF
TGTGCCAGCAGGCATCGACCGGTACCTAACACTGAAGCTTTCTTT
>TRBV6-2/TRBV6-3|.|TRBJ1-5|.
CATGGTRNQPQHF
TGTGCCACGGGGGGGACCCGGAATCAGCCCCAGCATTTT
>TRBV12-3/TRBV12-4|.|TRBJ1-1|many
CASSSLGWTEAFF
TGTGCCAGCAGTTCTTTGGGTTGGACTGAAGCTTTCTTT
>TRBV7-3|.|TRBJ2-1|few
CASSLTPGSYNEQFF
TGTGCCAGCAGCTTAACCCCCGGCTCCTACAATGAGCAGTTCTTC
>TRBV7-6|TRBD1|TRBJ2-5|few
CASSARTGASLETQYF
TGTGCCAGCAGCGCACGGACAGGGGCAAGTTTAGAGACCCAGTACTTC
>TRBV29-1|.|TRBJ2-7|.
CSVERGEGDYEQYF
TGCAGCGTTGAGCGAGGGGAAGGGGACTACGAGCAGTACTTC
>TRBV25-1|.|TRBJ2-7|many
CASSVGGGYEQYF
TGTGCCAGCAGTGTGGGGGGAGGCTACGAGCAGTACTTC
>TRBV6-1|.|TRBJ1-5|.
CASRSLILGGDNQPQHF
TGTGCCAGCAGGTCTCTAATCCTTGGGGGCGACAATCAGCCCCAGCATTTT
>TRBV29-1|TRBD1|TRBJ2-1|.
CSLRTGTGWDEQFF
TGCAGCTTACGGACCGGGACAGGGTGGGATGAGCAGTTCTTC
>TRBV5-1|.|TRBJ2-7|.
CASSSEGREQYF
TGCGCCAGCAGTTCTGAGGGCAGGGAGCAGTACTTC
>TRBV15|.|TRBJ2-6|.
CATSRAHRATSSSGANVLTF
TGTGCCACCAGCAGAGCTCACAGGGCAACAAGTTCCTCTGGGGCCAACGTCCTGACTTTC
>TRBV20-1|.|TRBJ2-1|few
CTDFAHCYNEQFF
TGCACCGATTTTGCTCACTGCTACAATGAGCAGTTCTTC
>TRBV6-2/TRBV6-3|TRBD2|TRBJ2-5|few
CASSWGAGVEETQYF
TGTGCCAGCAGTTGGGGAGCGGGAGTAGAAGAGACCCAGTACTTC
>TRBV1|.|TRBJ1-1|.
CTSSPKTKGTDAFF
TGCACCAGCAGCCCAAAAACTAAGGGCACTGATGCTTTCTTT
>TRBV5-1|TRBD2|TRBJ2-2|few
CASSLLTSGSPNTGELFF
TGCGCCAGCAGCCTTCTCACTAGCGGGAGCCCCAACACCGGGGAGCTGTTTTTT
>TRBV28|.|TRBJ1-2|.
CASSSRDPPGYTF
TGTGCCAGCAGTTCCCGGGACCCTCCTGGCTACACCTTC
>TRBV12-5|.|TRBJ1-1|few
CASGLVGSPGRTEAFF
TGTGCTAGTGGTTTGGTAGGGAGCCCTGGGAGGACTGAAGCTTTCTTT
>TRBV10-3|.|TRBJ2-7|few
CAISESADRSSYEQYF
TGTGCCATCAGTGAGAGCGCAGACAGAAGCTCCTACGAGCAGTACTTC
>TRBV7-2|TRBD2|TRBJ2-7|few
CASSLDLAGGYEQYF
TGTGCCAGCAGCTTAGATCTAGCGGGAGGTTACGAGCAGTACTTC
>TRBV10-1|TRBD2|TRBJ2-1|.
CASSPSGRGNEQFF
TGCGCCAGCAGCCCTAGCGGGAGGGGTAATGAGCAGTTCTTC
>TRBV6-1|TRBD2|TRBJ2-4|few
CASSLGTSAKNIQYF
TGTGCCAGCAGCCTTGGGACTAGCGCCAAAAACATTCAGTACTTC
>TRBV20-1|TRBD2|TRBJ2-1|.
CSAIYLADNEQFF
TGCAGTGCTATCTATCTAGCGGACAATGAGCAGTTCTTC
>TRBV7-3|TRBD2|TRBJ2-3|many
CASSLGLAGVGNTQYF
TGTGCCAGCAGCTTAGGACTAGCGGGAGTAGGGAATACGCAGTATTTT
>TRBV7-9|.|TRBJ2-7|.
CASSFRDPQLYEQYF
TGTGCCAGCAGCTTCCGGGACCCCCAACTCTACGAGCAGTACTTC
>TRBV20-1|TRBD2|TRBJ2-7|few
CSAKLAGAGYEQYF
TGCAGTGCGAAGCTAGCGGGAGCTGGCTACGAGCAGTACTTC
>TRBV5-1|.|TRBJ2-7|few
CASRLGQAVYEQYF
TGCGCCAGCAGACTAGGGCAGGCGGTCTACGAGCAGTACTTC